A single sample gave rise to the 16 T cell receptor beta chains below, sequenced in a study of shared clonotypes between healthy human individuals. Generated by immunoSEQ multiplex PCR, the TCRdb table keeps only in-frame clones and is missing some. The repertoire has millions of clones, more than 90% of them found once; the top ten carry over 0.12%. Source material: naive CD4+ T cells sorted from blood. The subset was: CD45RA+ positively selected. Receptors originate from a man aged 18 to 30 in good health.

This clone showed up just once. V and J are TRBV6-6 and TRBJ1-1; D is unclear. The CDR3 loop spans 13 amino acids. Per the germline V gene, CDR1 is MNHNY and CDR2 is SVGAGI (reference sequence). Trimming removed 2 bases at V and 6 bases at J, with 10 bases between. The DNA for the CDR3 is TGTGCCAGCAGTTACACCAGGATAGCTGAAGCTTTCTTT. Amino acids: CASSYTRIAEAFF.

CDR3 region: CASSESRLYGYTF. CDR3 DNA: TGCGCCAGCAGTGAGTCGCGGCTCTATGGCTACACCTTC. This chain connects TRBV10-1 to TRBJ1-2; D remains ambiguous. The CDR3 is 13 residues long. Deletions cut 0 bases from V and 4 bases from J, with 6 bases between. Germline CDR1 reads WNHNN; CDR2 reads SYGVQD (reference sequence).

As concerns this clone: Other DNA sequences in this sample translate to the same CDR3. This chain connects TRBV30 to TRBJ2-2, with D maybe TRBD1 (6 bases). Trimming took 3 bases from V and 5 from J, leaving 10 bases between them. The CDR3 is 13 residues long. Looked up from germline, CDR1 is GTSNPN and CDR2 is SVGIG (reference sequence). The DNA for the CDR3 is TGTGCCTGGAGCCCAGGGGCGACCGGGGAGCTGTTTTTT. Residues: CAWSPGATGELFF. Variable domain in full (rest from reference TRBV30 and TRBJ2-2): SQTIHQWPATLVQPVGSPLSLECTVEGTSNPNLYWYRQAAGRGLQLLFYSVGIGQISSEVPQNLSASRPQDRQFILSSKKLLLSDSGFYLCAWSPGATGELFFGEGSRLTVL.

The rearrangement joins TRBV9 to TRBJ1-4, with 8 bases aligning to TRBD1. Trimming at V came to 0 bases and at J to 8 bases, leaving 9 bases not matched to a gene. The length of the CDR3 is 16 residues. Germline values: CDR1 SGDLS, CDR2 YYNGEE. DNA of the CDR3: TGTGCCAGCAGCGTAGGAGTCGACAGGGGTAGCGAAAAACTGTTTTTT. Residues: CASSVGVDRGSEKLFF.

V usage is TRBV11-1 and J usage is TRBJ2-4; either TRBD1 or TRBD2 may fit D (6 bases each). Trimming stripped 3 bases from V and 0 bases from J, with 12 bases between. Per the germline V gene, CDR1 is SGHAT and CDR2 is FQDESV (reference sequence). The CDR3 consists of 16 residues. The CDR3 reads CASSFSGGLAKNIQYF. As DNA, the CDR3 is TGTGCCAGCAGCTTCTCCGGGGGCCTAGCCAAAAACATTCAGTACTTC.

J is TRBJ2-7 and V is TRBV6-5; 7 nucleotides match TRBD1. J lost 3 bases, V lost 6 bases, and 5 bases had no gene match. The V gene's germline CDR1 is MNHEY and CDR2 SVGAGI. This CDR3 is built from 13 residues. The CDR3, as DNA: TGTGCCAGCAGGAGGGACAGCTACTACGAGCAGTACTTC. This codes for CASRRDSYYEQYF.

The chain carries TRBV19 and TRBJ2-7; TRBD1 might be the D (5 bases). Trimming left V 4 bases short and J 0 bases short, with 13 bases between. CDR1 is LNHDA, CDR2 SQIVND, per germline (reference sequence). The CDR3 loop spans 15 amino acids. The CDR3 sequence is CASSKGDSASYEQYF. DNA for the CDR3: TGTGCCAGTAGTAAAGGCGACAGCGCCTCCTACGAGCAGTACTTC.

This rearrangement joins TRBV11-2 to TRBJ2-7; 7 bases map to TRBD1. V was clipped by 4 bases and J by 9 bases; unmatched bases: 6. The germline gives CDR1 SGHAT, CDR2 FQNNGV. The CDR3 has 12 residues. CDR3 sequence: CASSSQTGRQYF. The DNA for the CDR3 is TGTGCCAGCAGCTCTCAGACAGGGAGGCAGTACTTC. Full variable domain (missing parts from reference TRBV11-2 and TRBJ2-7): EAGVAQSPRYKIIEKRQSVAFWCNPISGHATLYWYQQILGQGPKLLIQFQNNGVVDDSQLPKDRFSAERLKGVDSTLKIQPAKLEDSAVYLCASSSQTGRQYFGPGTRLTVT.

The chain uses TRBV5-1 and TRBJ2-3; D is possibly TRBD1 (6 bases). This CDR3 is 15 amino acids long. Germline CDR1 is SGHRS and CDR2 is YFSETQ. The V end was cut by 4 bases, the J end by 2 bases, with 14 bases between. CDR3 DNA sequence: TGCGCCAGCAGCCCCCCACAGGGACCCACAGATACGCAGTATTTT. Translated: CASSPPQGPTDTQYF.

The V gene is TRBV28, the J gene TRBJ1-5; a weak D match, TRBD1 (5 bases). CDR1 and CDR2 from the germline V gene are MDHEN and SYDVKM. The CDR3 has 16 amino acids. Trimming took 5 bases from V and 0 from J, leaving 14 bases between them. The CDR3 sequence is CASSRGARDSNQPQHF. The CDR3 nucleotides read TGTGCCAGCAGTCGTGGGGCCAGGGATAGCAATCAGCCCCAGCATTTT.

This chain connects TRBV11-2 to TRBJ2-7; D call uncertain. V was cut by 1 base and J by 6 bases, with 10 bases left in between. Germline V gene lookup returns CDR1 SGHAT and CDR2 FQNNGV. The CDR3 totals 13 residues. The CDR3 DNA reads as TGTGCCAGCAGCTTAGGTTCGGCCGGCGAGCAGTACTTC. Translating gives CASSLGSAGEQYF.

V gene TRBV10-3 combines with J gene TRBJ2-3; 7 bases match TRBD2. This CDR3 comprises 16 residues. Germline values: CDR1 ENHRY, CDR2 SYGVKD. V shed 6 bases and J 1 base; nucleotides not matched to a gene: 10. The CDR3 spells CAISPYSGYGTDTQYF. In DNA form, the CDR3 reads TGTGCCATCAGCCCCTATAGCGGGTACGGCACAGATACGCAGTATTTT.

The V gene is TRBV29-1, the J gene TRBJ1-4; no firm D call. Germline V lookup: CDR1 SQVTM, CDR2 ANQGSEA. The V end lost 5 bases, the J end lost 8 bases, and 15 bases lay between the germline ends. CDR3 size: 13 residues. DNA of the CDR3: TGCAGCGTTTTGAGTCCCCATATGGAAAAACTGTTTTTT. It encodes CSVLSPHMEKLFF.

V gene TRBV5-6 combines with J gene TRBJ1-2, with 8 bases aligning to TRBD1. CDR1 and CDR2 from the germline V gene are SGHDT and YYEEEE. The CDR3 covers 13 residues. V lost 2 bases, J lost 4 bases, and 1 base stayed unmatched. CDR3 sequence reads: CASSFGTGYGYTF. CDR3 sequence (DNA): TGTGCCAGCAGCTTTGGGACAGGCTATGGCTACACCTTC.

CDR3 sequence (DNA): TGTGCCAGCAGCCACGCAGGTTCTCTTGGCTACACCTTC. Translating it yields CASSHAGSLGYTF. The V call is TRBV14, the J call TRBJ1-2; D is unresolved. The length of the CDR3 is 13 residues. Deletions cut 3 bases from V and 7 bases from J, with 12 bases between. Germline values: CDR1 SGHDN, CDR2 FVKESK.

This chain links TRBV6-1 with TRBJ1-1, with D hard to call. Germline V CDR1 and CDR2: MNHNS, SASEGT. Trimming pared 0 bases from V and 1 base from J, leaving 9 bases between. The CDR3 consists of 15 residues. Here the CDR3 DNA reads TGTGCCAGCAGTGAAGCGTCGGCGGGGAACACTGAAGCTTTCTTT. This encodes CASSEASAGNTEAFF.